Sequencing of this T cell receptor beta chain was carried out in a study of blood T cell repertoires in COVID-19. Overall study context: In each case, the material was cDNA or gDNA derived from T cells, B-cell-depleted T cells, or PBMCs.

Authors' methods: Estimates of nucleated cell counts were drawn from the amplification of reference gene primers. TCRdb keeps only in-frame clones here, not all; method: immunoSEQ multiplex PCR. The DNA gave D and trimming, while V, J and clone size come from that table. The data hold under 200,000 clones, with roughly 85% observed a single time. Looked up from germline, CDR1 is MNHEY and CDR2 is SVGAGI. Trimming shortened V by 6 bases and J by 5 bases, and 16 bases separated the two germline ends. The CDR3 runs 14 residues. V usage is TRBV6-5 and J usage is TRBJ1-1; D perhaps matches TRBD1 (5 bases). The sample consisted of peripheral blood. This TCR derives from a man aged 40-49 years with acute or convalescent COVID-19. The CDR3 bases are TGTGCCAGCAGGAGAGACTCTGGGGGGACTGAAGCTTTCTTT. Its protein product is CASRRDSGGTEAFF.